This T cell receptor (beta chain) was sequenced in a study of shared clonotypes between healthy human individuals. Study-wide results and limits: Shared clonotypes: 4.5% to 5% naive CD4, 3.5% to 4% naive CD8, roughly 2.2% memory CD4, under 0.45% memory CD8. Sample collection involved blood only; tissue repertoires are likely different.

Germline values: CDR1 SQVTM, CDR2 ANQGSEA. With 1 base removed from V and 6 bases from J, the gap between germline ends came to 10 bases. The CDR3 spans 12 residues. The data were produced by immunoSEQ multiplex PCR, yet TCRdb's version contains in-frame clones alone and is incomplete. The sample yields fewer than 400,000 clones, approximately 74% seen once. A word on this clone: What it binds is not known.

This rearrangement joins TRBV29-1 to TRBJ2-7, with D hard to call. The sequencing sample was made of memory CD4+ T cells sorted from blood. Subset here: CD45RA-negative fraction. The TCR comes from a man aged 30-40 years in good health. CDR3 residues: CSVEGGNSEQYF. The CDR3 nucleotides read TGCAGCGTTGAAGGCGGTAATTCCGAGCAGTACTTC.